The present T cell receptor (beta chain) was sequenced within a study of cytomegalovirus exposure and HLA in healthy donors. Study in general: The roughly 700 first-cohort repertoires shared a platform with the 110 or so validation repertoires, as reported in a later analysis. The study, taken as a whole, reports: Among TCR beta chains, those listed as cytomegalovirus-associated numbered over 150. A few CMV-associated chains proved CMV antigen-specific in vitro.

The protocol was immunoSEQ multiplex PCR, while the TCRdb copy is restricted to in-frame clones and leaves out a portion. The sample carries a few hundred thousand clones, roughly 90% recorded once. On this clone itself: Its target is unknown.

The receptor was derived from a young woman in good health and CMV-seronegative. Sequencing input: PBMCs.

As DNA, the CDR3 is TGCGCCAGCAGCCAAGGCGGGGGGAGCTCCTACGAGCAGTACTTC. It yields the protein CASSQGGGSSYEQYF. The J gene is TRBJ2-7, the V gene TRBV4-1; TRBD2 aligns across 8 bases. The CDR3 extends over 15 amino acids. CDR1 MGHRA and CDR2 YSYEKL come from the germline V gene. The V segment lost 1 base and the J segment 0 bases; nucleotides outside the gene matches: 2.